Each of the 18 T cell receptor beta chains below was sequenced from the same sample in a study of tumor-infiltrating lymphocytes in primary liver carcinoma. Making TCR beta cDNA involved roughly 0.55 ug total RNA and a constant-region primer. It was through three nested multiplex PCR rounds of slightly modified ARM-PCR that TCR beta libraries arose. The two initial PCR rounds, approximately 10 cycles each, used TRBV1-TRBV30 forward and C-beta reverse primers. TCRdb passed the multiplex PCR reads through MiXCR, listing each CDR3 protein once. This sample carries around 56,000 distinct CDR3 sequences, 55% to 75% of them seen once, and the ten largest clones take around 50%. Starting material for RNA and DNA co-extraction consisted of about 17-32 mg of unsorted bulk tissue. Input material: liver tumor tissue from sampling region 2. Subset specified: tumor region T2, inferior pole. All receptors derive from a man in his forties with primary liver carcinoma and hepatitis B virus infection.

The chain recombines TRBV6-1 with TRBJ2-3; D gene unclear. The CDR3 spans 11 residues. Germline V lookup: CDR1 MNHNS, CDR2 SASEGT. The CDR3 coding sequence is TGTGTCAACAGTCCCGCAGATACGCAGTATTTT. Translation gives CVNSPADTQYF.

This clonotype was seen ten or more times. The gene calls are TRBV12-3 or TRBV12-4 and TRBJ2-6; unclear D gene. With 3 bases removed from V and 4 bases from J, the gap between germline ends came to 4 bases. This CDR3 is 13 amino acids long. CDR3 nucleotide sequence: TGTGCCAGCAGTTTGCCCGGGGCCAACGTCCTGACTTTC. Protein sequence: CASSLPGANVLTF.

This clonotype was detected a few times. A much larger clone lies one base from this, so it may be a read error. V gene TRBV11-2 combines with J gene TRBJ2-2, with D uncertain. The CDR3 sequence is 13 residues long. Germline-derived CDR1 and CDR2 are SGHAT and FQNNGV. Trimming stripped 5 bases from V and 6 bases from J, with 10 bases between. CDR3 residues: CASSRGVAGELFF. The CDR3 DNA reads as TGTGCCAGCAGCCGAGGTGTGGCCGGGGAGCTGTTTTTT.

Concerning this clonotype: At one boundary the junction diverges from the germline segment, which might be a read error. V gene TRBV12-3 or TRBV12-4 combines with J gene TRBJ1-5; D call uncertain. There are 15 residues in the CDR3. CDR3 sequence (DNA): TGTGCCAGCAGTTTTGGGCAACGGAGCAGTCAGCCCCAGCATTTT. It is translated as CASSFGQRSSQPQHF.

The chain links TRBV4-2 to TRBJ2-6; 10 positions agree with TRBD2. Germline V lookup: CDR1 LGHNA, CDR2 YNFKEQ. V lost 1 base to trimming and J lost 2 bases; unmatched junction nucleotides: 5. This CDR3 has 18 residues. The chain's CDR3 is CASSQARSGRAGANVLTF. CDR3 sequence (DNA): TGTGCCAGCAGCCAAGCCAGAAGCGGGAGGGCTGGGGCCAACGTCCTGACTTTC.

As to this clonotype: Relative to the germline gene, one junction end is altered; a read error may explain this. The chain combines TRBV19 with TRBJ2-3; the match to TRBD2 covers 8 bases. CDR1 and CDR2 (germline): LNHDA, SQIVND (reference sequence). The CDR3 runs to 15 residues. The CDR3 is CVSSSPGGGTDTQYF. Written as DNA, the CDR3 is TGTGTCAGTAGTAGCCCGGGAGGGGGCACAGATACGCAGTATTTT.

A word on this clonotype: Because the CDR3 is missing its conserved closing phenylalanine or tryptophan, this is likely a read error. CDR3 bases: TGTGCCAGCAGTCTCCCGGGACTAGTCGTGAACACCGGGGAGCTGTTTTTA. Translated, it gives CASSLPGLVVNTGELFL. The chain employs TRBV12-3 or TRBV12-4 and TRBJ2-2; 8 nucleotides agree with TRBD2. The J segment lost 1 base and the V segment lost 5 bases, leaving 9 bases of the junction unmatched. The CDR3 runs 17 residues.

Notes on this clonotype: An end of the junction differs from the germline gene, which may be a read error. CDR3 in amino acids: CASSLVVVYGYTF. Written as DNA, the CDR3 is TGTGCCAGTAGTTTAGTCGTCGTCTATGGCTACACCTTC. The chain joins TRBV12-3 or TRBV12-4 to TRBJ1-2; D call uncertain. This CDR3 is 13 amino acids long.

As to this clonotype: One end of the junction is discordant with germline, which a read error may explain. CDR3 sequence (DNA): TGTGCCAGCAACTTAGGCGGACCCACAGATACGCAGTATTTT. Its translation: CASNLGGPTDTQYF. The chain couples TRBV7-3 to TRBJ2-3; D is unclear. The CDR3 is 14 amino acids. Germline V gene lookup returns CDR1 SGHTA and CDR2 FQGTGA.

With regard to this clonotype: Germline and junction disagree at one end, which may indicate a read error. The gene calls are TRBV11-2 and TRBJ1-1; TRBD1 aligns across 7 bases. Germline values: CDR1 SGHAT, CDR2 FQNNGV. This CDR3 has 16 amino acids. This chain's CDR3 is CAISPSRGLVNIEAVF. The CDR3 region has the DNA TGTGCCATCAGCCCATCCAGGGGGTTGGTGAACATTGAAGCTGTCTTT.

The CDR3: CDNSERDGDTQYF. The CDR3 DNA reads as TGTGACAACAGCGAGCGGGATGGGGATACGCAGTATTTT. The chain couples TRBV11-3 to TRBJ2-3; 7 bases line up with TRBD2. This CDR3 is built from 13 residues. Germline V lookup: CDR1 SGHNT, CDR2 YENEEA.

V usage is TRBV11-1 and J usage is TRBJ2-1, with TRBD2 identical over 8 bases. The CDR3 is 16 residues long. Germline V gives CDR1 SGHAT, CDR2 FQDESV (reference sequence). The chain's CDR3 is CVRSPRGLVGVGEQFF. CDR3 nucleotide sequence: TGTGTCAGGAGCCCCCGGGGACTAGTGGGAGTCGGGGAACAGTTCTTC.

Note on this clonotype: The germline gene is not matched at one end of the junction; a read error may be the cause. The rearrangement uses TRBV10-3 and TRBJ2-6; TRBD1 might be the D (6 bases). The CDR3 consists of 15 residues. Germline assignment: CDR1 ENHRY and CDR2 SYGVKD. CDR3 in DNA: TGTACCATCAGTGAGCAGGGGCCTGGGGCCAACATCCTGACTTTC. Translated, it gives CTISEQGPGANILTF.

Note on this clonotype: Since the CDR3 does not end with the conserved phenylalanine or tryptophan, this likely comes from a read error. As DNA, the CDR3 is TGTGCCAGCAGCCCCCCGGGCCGGGCCGATACGCAGTATCTT. Translation gives CASSPPGRADTQYL. The chain couples TRBV11-2 to TRBJ2-3, with D unclear. The CDR3 runs to 14 residues. Germline V CDR1 and CDR2: SGHAT, FQNNGV. The V end was cut by 5 bases, the J end by 6 bases, with 15 bases between.

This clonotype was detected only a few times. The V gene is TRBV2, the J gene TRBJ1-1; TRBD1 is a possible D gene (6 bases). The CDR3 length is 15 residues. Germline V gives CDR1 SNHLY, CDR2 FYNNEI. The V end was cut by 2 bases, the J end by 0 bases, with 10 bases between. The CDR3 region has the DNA TGTGCCAGCAGTGAACAGGGGTCGATGAACACTGAAGCTTTCTTT. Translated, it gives CASSEQGSMNTEAFF.

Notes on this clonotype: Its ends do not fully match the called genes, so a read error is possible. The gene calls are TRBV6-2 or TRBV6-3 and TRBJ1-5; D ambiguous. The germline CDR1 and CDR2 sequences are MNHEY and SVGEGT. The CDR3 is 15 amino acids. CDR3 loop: CASGLDGYSNQLQHF. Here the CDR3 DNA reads TGTGCCAGCGGTTTGGACGGTTATAGCAATCAGCTCCAGCATTTT.

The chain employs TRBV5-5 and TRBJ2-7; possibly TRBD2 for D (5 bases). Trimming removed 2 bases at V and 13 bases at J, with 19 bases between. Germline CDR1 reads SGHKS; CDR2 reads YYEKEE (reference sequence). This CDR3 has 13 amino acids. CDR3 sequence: CASSFGLANGHYF. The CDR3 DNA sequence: TGTGCCAGCAGCTTTGGGCTAGCTAACGGGCATTACTTC.

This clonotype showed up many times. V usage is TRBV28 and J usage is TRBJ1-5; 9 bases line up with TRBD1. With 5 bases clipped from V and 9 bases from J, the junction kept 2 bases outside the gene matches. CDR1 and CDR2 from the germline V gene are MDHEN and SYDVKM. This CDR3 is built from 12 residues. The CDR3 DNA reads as TGTGCCAGCAGTGGGACAGGGAGGCCCCAGCATTTT. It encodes CASSGTGRPQHF. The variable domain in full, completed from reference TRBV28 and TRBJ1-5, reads DVKVTQSSRYLVKRTGEKVFLECVQDMDHENMFWYRQDPGLGLRLIYFSYDVKMKEKGDIPEGYSVSREKKERFSLILESASTNQTSMYLCASSGTGRPQHFGDGTRLSIL.